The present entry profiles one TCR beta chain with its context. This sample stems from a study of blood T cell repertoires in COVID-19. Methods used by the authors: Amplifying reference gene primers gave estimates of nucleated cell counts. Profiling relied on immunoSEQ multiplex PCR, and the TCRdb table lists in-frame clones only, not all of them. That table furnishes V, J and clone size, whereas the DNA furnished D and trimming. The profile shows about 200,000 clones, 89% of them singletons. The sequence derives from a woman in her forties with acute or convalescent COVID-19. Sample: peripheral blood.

This CDR3 is CASSELGGNTIYF. In DNA, the CDR3 is TGTGCCAGCAGTGAGCTGGGCGGAAACACCATATATTTT. The chain employs TRBV6-1 and TRBJ1-3; D remains unclear. Germline CDR1 MNHNS, CDR2 SASEGT. The V end lost 3 bases, the J end lost 4 bases, and 7 bases lay between the germline ends. The CDR3 totals 13 residues.